Detailed here is one T cell receptor beta chain. Its antigen is undetermined. Measured with immunoSEQ multiplex PCR; TCRdb has only the in-frame clones, and not every one. The data contain roughly 250,000 clones, 70% of them seen just once; the ten biggest clones take up 15%. The data were taken from a study of cytotoxic CD8 clonotypes in ibrutinib-treated CLL. General study findings and limits: Ibrutinib response saw clonality rise, and progression saw it return toward baseline.

Sequencing was performed on PBMCs, taken after 24 months of ibrutinib treatment. The sequence derives from a human donor with chronic lymphocytic leukemia.

The CDR3 protein is CAWSRQGASQPQHF. The CDR3 DNA follows: TGTGCCTGGAGTCGACAGGGGGCGAGTCAGCCCCAGCATTTT. The chain combines TRBV30 with TRBJ1-5; 10 bases map to TRBD1. CDR3 length: 14 amino acids. V shed 2 bases, J shed 6 bases, and the junction held 4 bases outside the gene matches. Germline assignment: CDR1 GTSNPN and CDR2 SVGIG (reference sequence). The variable domain in full, with the rest retrieved from reference TRBV30 and TRBJ1-5, is SQTIHQWPATLVQPVGSPLSLECTVEGTSNPNLYWYRQAAGRGLQLLFYSVGIGQISSEVPQNLSASRPQDRQFILSSKKLLLSDSGFYLCAWSRQGASQPQHFGDGTRLSIL.